What follows describes a single T cell receptor (beta chain). What it binds is unknown. These data are taken from a study of shared clonotypes between healthy human individuals. Study background: Three CD4 naive, three CD4 memory, two CD8 naive and one CD8 memory plate were used per donor.

CD45RA+ naive and CD45RA-negative memory subsets were separated from CD4+ cells. CDR1 and CDR2 from the germline V gene are SNHLY and FYNNEI. Trimming took off 4 bases at V and 10 bases at J, with 13 bases between the two ends. CDR3 size: 13 residues. Replicate PCRs from sorted subsets contained around 200 ng DNA, which is tens of thousands of T cell genomes. The assay was immunoSEQ multiplex PCR, and TCRdb's table has in-frame clones only and misses some. The sample shows 2.5 million or so clones, more than 80% of them seen only once. Study findings and constraints: Non-shared clonotypes had lower generation probabilities than those shared by all four donors.

Specimen: naive CD4+ T cells sorted from blood. Subset given: CD45RA+ positively selected. This receptor was identified in a man in his late teens or twenties in good health. The chain is built from TRBV2 and TRBJ2-2; a weak D match, TRBD2 (6 bases). This chain's CDR3 is CASSGRDPPELFF. The CDR3 nucleotides are TGTGCCAGCAGTGGGCGGGACCCCCCGGAGCTGTTTTTT.